The sequence of this TCR beta chain was determined in a study of vaccination and CD4 T cells after COVID-19. Study overall: Six males and four females, two of them Hispanic, were enrolled as convalescents.

On this clonotype itself: Its specificity is unknown.

As to treatment: approximately 10-day PBMC culture with coronavirus spike peptide pools or control peptides (ViraFEST assay). After about 11 days of culture, CD4+ T cells were negatively selected. Trimming removed 0 bases from V and 0 bases from J, with 14 bases in between. The CDR3 consists of 18 residues. CDR1 is MNHEY and CDR2 is SVGAGI in the germline V gene. Cultured CD4+ T cell DNA was sequenced using the Oncomine TCR Beta short-read assay. Investigators isolated genomic DNA from cultured CD4+ T cells. Each CDR3 protein gets one entry after TCRdb re-called the PCR reads with MiXCR. The table shows more than 20,000 distinct CDR3 sequences, with 32% occurring only once.

This receptor was obtained from a human donor with COVID-19. This chain connects TRBV6-5 to TRBJ1-4, with D maybe TRBD1 (5 bases). The sample comprised cultured CD4+ T cells from blood. The CDR3 spells CASSYSMPGRSTNEKLFF. CDR3 nucleotide sequence: TGTGCCAGCAGTTACTCGATGCCGGGGCGATCAACTAATGAAAAACTGTTTTTT.